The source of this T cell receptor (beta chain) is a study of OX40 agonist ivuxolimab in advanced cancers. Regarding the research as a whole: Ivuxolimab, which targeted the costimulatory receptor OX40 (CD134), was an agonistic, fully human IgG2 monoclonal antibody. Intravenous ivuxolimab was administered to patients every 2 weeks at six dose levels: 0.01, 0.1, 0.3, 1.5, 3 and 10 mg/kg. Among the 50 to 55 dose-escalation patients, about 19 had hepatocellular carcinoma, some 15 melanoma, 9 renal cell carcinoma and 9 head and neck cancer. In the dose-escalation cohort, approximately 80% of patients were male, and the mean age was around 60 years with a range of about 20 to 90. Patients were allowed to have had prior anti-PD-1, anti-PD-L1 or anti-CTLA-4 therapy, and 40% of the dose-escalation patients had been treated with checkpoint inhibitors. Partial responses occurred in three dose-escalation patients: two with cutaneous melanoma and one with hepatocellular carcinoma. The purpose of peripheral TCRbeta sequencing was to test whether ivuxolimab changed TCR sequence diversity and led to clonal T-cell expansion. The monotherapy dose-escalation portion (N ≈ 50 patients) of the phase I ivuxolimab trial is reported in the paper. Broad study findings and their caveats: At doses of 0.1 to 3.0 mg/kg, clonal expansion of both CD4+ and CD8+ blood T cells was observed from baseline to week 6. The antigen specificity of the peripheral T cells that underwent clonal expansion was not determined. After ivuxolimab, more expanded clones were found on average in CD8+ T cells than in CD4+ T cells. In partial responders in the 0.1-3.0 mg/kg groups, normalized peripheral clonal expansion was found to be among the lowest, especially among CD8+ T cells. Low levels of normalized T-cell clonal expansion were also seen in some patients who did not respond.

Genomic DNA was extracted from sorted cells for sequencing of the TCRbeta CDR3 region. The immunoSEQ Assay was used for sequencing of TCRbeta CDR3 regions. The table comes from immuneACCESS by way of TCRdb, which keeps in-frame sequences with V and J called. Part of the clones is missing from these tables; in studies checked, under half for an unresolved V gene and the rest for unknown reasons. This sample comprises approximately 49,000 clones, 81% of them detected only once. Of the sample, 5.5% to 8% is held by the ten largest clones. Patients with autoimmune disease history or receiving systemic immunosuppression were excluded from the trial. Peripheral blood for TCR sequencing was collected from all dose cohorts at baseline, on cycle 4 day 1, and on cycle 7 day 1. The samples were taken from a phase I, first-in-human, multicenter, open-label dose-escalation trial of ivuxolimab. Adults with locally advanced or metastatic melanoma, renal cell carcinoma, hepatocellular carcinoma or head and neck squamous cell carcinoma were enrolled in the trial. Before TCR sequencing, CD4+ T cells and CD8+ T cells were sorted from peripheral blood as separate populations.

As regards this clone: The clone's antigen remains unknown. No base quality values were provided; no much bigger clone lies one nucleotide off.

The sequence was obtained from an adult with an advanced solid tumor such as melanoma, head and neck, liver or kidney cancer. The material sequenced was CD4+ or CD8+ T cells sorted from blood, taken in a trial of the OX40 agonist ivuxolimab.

At the DNA level, the sequence is TGTGCCAGCAGCGAGGGACTACTACAAGAGACCCAGTACTTC. This is translated as CASSEGLLQETQYF. This sequence uses TRBV9 and TRBJ2-5, with 7 bases in between that match TRBD2. Trimming accounts for 3 bases at V and 2 bases at J, while the number of junction bases matched to no gene is 4. The germline V gene supplies CDR1 SGDLS and CDR2 YYNGEE. Counted from cysteine to phenylalanine, this CDR3 has 14 amino acids. Only the CDR3 DNA is retained, 42 bases long and in frame from the first base. The full variable domain, completed from the reference TRBV9 and TRBJ2-5 proteins outside the CDR3, reads DSGVTQTPKHLITATGQRVTLRCSPRSGDLSVYWYQQSLDQGLQFLIQYYNGEERAKGNILERFSAQQFPDLHSELNLSSLELGDSALYFCASSEGLLQETQYFGPGTRLLVL.